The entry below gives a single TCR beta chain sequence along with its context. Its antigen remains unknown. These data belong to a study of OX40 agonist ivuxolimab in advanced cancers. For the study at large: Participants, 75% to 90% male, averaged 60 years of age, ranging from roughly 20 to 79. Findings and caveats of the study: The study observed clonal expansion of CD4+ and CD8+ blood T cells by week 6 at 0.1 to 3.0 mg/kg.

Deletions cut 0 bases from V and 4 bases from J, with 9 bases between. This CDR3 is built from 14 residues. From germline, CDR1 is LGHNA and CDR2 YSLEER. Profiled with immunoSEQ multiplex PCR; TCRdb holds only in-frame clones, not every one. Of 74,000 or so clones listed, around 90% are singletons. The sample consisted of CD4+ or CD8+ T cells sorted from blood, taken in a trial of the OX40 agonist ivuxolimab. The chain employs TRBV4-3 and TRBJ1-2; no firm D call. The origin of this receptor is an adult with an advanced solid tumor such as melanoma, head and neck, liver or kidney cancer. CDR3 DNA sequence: TGCGCCAGCAGCCAAGACCTTACCACCTATGGCTACACCTTC. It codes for CASSQDLTTYGYTF.